Presented here are 21 T cell receptor beta chains from one specimen sequenced in a study of OX40 agonist ivuxolimab in advanced cancers. Sequencing used immunoSEQ multiplex PCR; TCRdb keeps in-frame clones, though not all of them. Of tens of thousands of clones in the sample, roughly four fifths are singletons; the top ten hold roughly 22%. Sequenced here: CD4+ or CD8+ T cells sorted from blood, sampled in a trial of the OX40 agonist ivuxolimab. These receptors all stem from an adult with an advanced solid tumor such as melanoma, head and neck, liver or kidney cancer.

Written as DNA, the CDR3 is TGTGCCAGCAGCGTAGATCCGGGGAGCTATGGCTACACCTTC. It encodes CASSVDPGSYGYTF. This chain links TRBV9 with TRBJ1-2; D is unresolved. V lost 0 bases and J lost 4, with 10 bases in between. From germline, CDR1 is SGDLS and CDR2 YYNGEE. This CDR3 spans 14 amino acids.

This chain joins TRBV10-2 and TRBJ2-3, with D possibly TRBD2 on 6 matching bases. CDR1 and CDR2 (germline): WSHSY, SAAADI. The V end lost 2 bases, the J end lost 0 bases, and 12 bases lay between the germline ends. The CDR3 loop spans 16 amino acids. Written as DNA, the CDR3 is TGCGCCAGCAGTGAGGGAGGGATGGAAAGCACAGATACGCAGTATTTT. Protein product: CASSEGGMESTDTQYF.

The CDR3: CASSMGQQRNEQFF. The CDR3 bases are TGTGCCAGTAGTATGGGACAGCAGCGTAATGAGCAGTTCTTC. V is TRBV19 and J is TRBJ2-1; 7 bases agree with TRBD1. Germline V lookup: CDR1 LNHDA, CDR2 SQIVND (reference sequence). The V segment lost 3 bases and the J segment 7 bases; nucleotides outside the gene matches: 6. This CDR3 spans 14 amino acids.

In its sample, this clone is medium-sized. V gene TRBV11-2 combines with J gene TRBJ1-5, with D perhaps TRBD1 (5 bases). Per germline, CDR1 SGHAT and CDR2 FQNNGV. The CDR3 is 14 residues long. V gave up 5 bases and J gave up 2 bases, with 10 bases separating them. The CDR3 region has the DNA TGTGCCAGCAGCGTCGGGGGGGGCAATCAGCCCCAGCATTTT. Translated: CASSVGGGNQPQHF.

This rearrangement joins TRBV28 to TRBJ1-1, with 7 nucleotides matching TRBD1. Germline CDR1 and CDR2: MDHEN and SYDVKM. Unmatched junction bases numbered 14, after V lost 2 bases and J lost 11 bases. This CDR3 has 15 amino acids. CDR3 DNA: TGTGCCAGCAGTTTACTTACCGGGACAGAAACCTGGGCTTTCTTT. As protein: CASSLLTGTETWAFF. The variable domain in full, with the rest retrieved from reference TRBV28 and TRBJ1-1, is DVKVTQSSRYLVKRTGEKVFLECVQDMDHENMFWYRQDPGLGLRLIYFSYDVKMKEKGDIPEGYSVSREKKERFSLILESASTNQTSMYLCASSLLTGTETWAFFGQGTRLTVV.

The chain's CDR3 is CASSLLAGVSYEQYF. In DNA form, the CDR3 reads TGTGCCAGCAGCTTGCTAGCGGGGGTCTCCTACGAGCAGTACTTC. J is TRBJ2-7 and V is TRBV11-2; TRBD2 aligns across 10 bases. V trimming: 3 bases; J trimming: 0 bases; junction bases outside the gene matches: 2. The length of the CDR3 is 15 residues. The V gene's germline CDR1 is SGHAT and CDR2 FQNNGV.

The chain is built from TRBV12-2 and TRBJ2-3; no DNA check was done on the table's D call, TRBD2. TRBV12-2 is noted as a pseudogene. The CDR3 runs to 15 residues. This CDR3 is CASRPRGSPTDTQYF. The CDR3 DNA is TGTGCAAGTCGCCCTAGAGGATCGCCCACAGATACGCAGTATTTT.

The chain recombines TRBV5-1 with TRBJ2-1; possibly TRBD2 for D (5 bases). Per germline, CDR1 SGHRS and CDR2 YFSETQ. Trimming took 0 bases from V and 7 from J, leaving 14 bases between them. This CDR3 contains 15 residues. The CDR3 coding sequence is TGCGCCAGCAGCTTGGTGGTGGGAGAGTTAAATGAGCAGTTCTTC. Translation: CASSLVVGELNEQFF.

The chain links TRBV19 to TRBJ2-1; 10 bases line up with TRBD2. V lost 5 bases, J lost 7 bases, and 11 bases stayed unmatched. CDR3 length: 16 amino acids. Germline V gene data show CDR1 as LNHDA and CDR2 as SQIVND (reference sequence). The CDR3 is CASSEIAGGVMNEQFF. The CDR3 bases are TGTGCCAGTAGTGAGATAGCGGGAGGCGTTATGAATGAGCAGTTCTTC.

V gene TRBV6-4 combines with J gene TRBJ2-1; tentatively, D is TRBD2 (6 bases). V was trimmed by 5 bases and J by 0 bases, leaving 11 bases between them. CDR3 length: 15 residues. CDR1 and CDR2 from the germline V gene are MRHNA and SNTAGT. CDR3 DNA sequence: TGTGCCAGCAGTCGGGACGGGAGCTCCTACAATGAGCAGTTCTTC. Translating gives CASSRDGSSYNEQFF.

The chain is built from TRBV5-5 and TRBJ1-5; no clear D. Germline V gives CDR1 SGHKS, CDR2 YYEKEE (reference sequence). The CDR3 consists of 13 residues. V was trimmed by 4 bases and J by 6 bases, leaving 11 bases between them. This CDR3 reads CASSPGGLQPQHF. In DNA form, the CDR3 reads TGTGCCAGCAGCCCGGGCGGGCTTCAGCCCCAGCATTTT.

As DNA, the CDR3 is TGTGCCAGCAGTTTGGAGTCCTACGAGCAGTACTTC. This sequence encodes CASSLESYEQYF. This rearrangement joins TRBV28 to TRBJ2-7; no firm D call. This CDR3 is 12 amino acids long. Trimming shortened V by 3 bases and J by 1 base, and 4 bases separated the two germline ends. The germline V gene has CDR1 MDHEN and CDR2 SYDVKM.

This chain joins TRBV5-5 and TRBJ2-3, with D tentatively TRBD2 (5 bases). CDR3 length: 13 amino acids. Per the germline V gene, CDR1 is SGHKS and CDR2 is YYEKEE (reference sequence). V lost 4 bases to trimming and J lost 9 bases, with 15 bases between them. The CDR3 nucleotides are TGTGCCAGCAGCCCCCCTTCTGGGGAGACGCAGTATTTT. Translation: CASSPPSGETQYF.

The chain joins TRBV6-5 to TRBJ1-5; no firm D call. The germline V and J ends were trimmed by 2 bases and 5 bases, with 10 bases remaining between them. The CDR3 totals 14 residues. Germline CDR1 and CDR2: MNHEY and SVGAGI. The CDR3 loop reads CASSYSSAYQPQHF. The CDR3 region has the DNA TGTGCCAGCAGTTACAGTTCAGCCTATCAGCCCCAGCATTTT.

V and J are TRBV2 and TRBJ1-5; D is perhaps TRBD1 (5 bases). Trimming took 2 bases from V and 9 from J, leaving 14 bases between them. CDR3 size: 14 residues. Germline V gives CDR1 SNHLY, CDR2 FYNNEI. The CDR3 region is CASSEPGGWVPQHF. The CDR3 nucleotides are TGTGCCAGCAGTGAACCGGGGGGGTGGGTGCCCCAGCATTTT. The complete variable domain, with remaining parts taken from reference TRBV2 and TRBJ1-5, reads EPEVTQTPSHQVTQMGQEVILRCVPISNHLYFYWYRQILGQKVEFLVSFYNNEISEKSEIFDDQFSVERPDGSNFTLKIRSTKLEDSAMYFCASSEPGGWVPQHFGDGTRLSIL.

The chain couples TRBV7-7 to TRBJ2-5, with D perhaps matching TRBD2 (7 bases). Trimming stripped 8 bases from V and 4 bases from J, with 14 bases between. The CDR3 has 13 amino acids. Looked up from germline, CDR1 is SSHAT and CDR2 is FNYEAQ (reference sequence). In DNA form, the CDR3 reads TGTGCCAGCGGTGCCGGGGGGCCAGAGACCCAGTACTTC. Translated, it gives CASGAGGPETQYF.

The chain employs TRBV6-1 and TRBJ1-1; TRBD1 might be the D (6 bases). Trimming pared 5 bases from V and 11 bases from J, leaving 12 bases between. The CDR3 length is 11 residues. Germline CDR1 MNHNS, CDR2 SASEGT. The CDR3 reads CASSSTGRAFF. The CDR3 DNA reads TGTGCCAGCAGTTCCACAGGGAGGGCTTTCTTT.

This chain joins TRBV7-8 and TRBJ2-7, with D possibly matching TRBD2 (5 bases). This CDR3 contains 12 residues. Germline V gives CDR1 SGHVS, CDR2 FQNEAQ. Trimming removed 3 bases at V and 7 bases at J, with 10 bases between. As DNA, the CDR3 is TGTGCCAGCAGCTTGAGGGTGGGGGAGCAGTACTTC. It is translated as CASSLRVGEQYF.

The chain couples TRBV29-1 to TRBJ2-6, with 7 bases identical to TRBD1. Germline trimming cut 5 bases from V and 2 bases from J; bases unmatched to any gene: 3. This CDR3 spans 14 amino acids. Germline-derived CDR1 and CDR2 are SQVTM and ANQGSEA. The DNA of the CDR3 is TGCAGCGTTAGGGGGCCCACTGGGGCCAACGTCCTGACTTTC. Protein: CSVRGPTGANVLTF.

This chain joins TRBV29-1 and TRBJ1-1, with D tentatively TRBD1 (6 bases). The V gene's germline CDR1 is SQVTM and CDR2 ANQGSEA. The CDR3 has 13 residues. Deletions cut 4 bases from V and 4 bases from J, with 13 bases between. CDR3: CSVVGGPGTEAFF. The CDR3 DNA reads TGCAGCGTTGTGGGGGGGCCCGGCACTGAAGCTTTCTTT.

V gene TRBV5-1 combines with J gene TRBJ2-5; 8 bases fit TRBD2. The CDR3 contains 16 residues. CDR1 is SGHRS and CDR2 is YFSETQ in the germline V gene. After removal of 4 bases from V and 5 bases from J, the junction contained 13 bases not matched to a gene. CDR3: CASSGLSGGLGETQYF. CDR3 DNA: TGCGCCAGCAGCGGCCTCAGCGGGGGCCTAGGGGAGACCCAGTACTTC.